This TCR beta chain was documented in a study of radiotherapy plus CTLA-4 blockade in lung cancer. The method was immunoSEQ multiplex PCR; TCRdb's version includes in-frame clones alone and lacks a portion of them. The sample holds tens of thousands of clones, around 78% seen once. The CDR3 extends over 15 amino acids. The V gene end was trimmed by 3 bases and the J gene end by 5 bases; junction bases not matched to a gene: 10. Germline CDR1 and CDR2: GTSNPN and SVGIG (reference sequence). This TCR derives from a human donor with non-small cell lung cancer who had a partial response to radiotherapy plus ipilimumab. Some clones in this sample may be carry-over from other donors' samples. The rearrangement links TRBV30 to TRBJ2-5; 9 bases align to TRBD2. The source material was peripheral blood, sampled from a patient treated with radiotherapy plus ipilimumab. For the CDR3, the DNA is TGTGCCTGGAGAGAGCGCGGGAGGGCCTTGGAGACCCAGTACTTC. Encoded protein: CAWRERGRALETQYF.